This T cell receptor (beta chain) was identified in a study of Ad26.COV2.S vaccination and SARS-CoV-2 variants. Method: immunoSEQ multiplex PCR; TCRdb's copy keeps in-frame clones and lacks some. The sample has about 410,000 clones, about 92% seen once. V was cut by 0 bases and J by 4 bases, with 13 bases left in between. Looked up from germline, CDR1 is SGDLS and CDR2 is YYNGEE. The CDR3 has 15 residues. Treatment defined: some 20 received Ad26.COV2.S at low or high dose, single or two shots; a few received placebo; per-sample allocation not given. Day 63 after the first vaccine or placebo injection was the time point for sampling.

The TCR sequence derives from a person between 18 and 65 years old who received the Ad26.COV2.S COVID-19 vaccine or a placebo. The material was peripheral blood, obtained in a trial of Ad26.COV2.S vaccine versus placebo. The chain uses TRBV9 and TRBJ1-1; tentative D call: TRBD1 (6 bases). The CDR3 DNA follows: TGTGCCAGCAGCGTAGAGGGGGAGGGGCGCACTGAAGCTTTCTTT. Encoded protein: CASSVEGEGRTEAFF.